The 32 T cell receptor beta chains below all came from one sample that was sequenced in a study of post-analysis software for immune sequencing data. Study-wide results and caveats: Among roughly 5 TRBV segments more frequent in patients than controls were TRBV5-6, TRBV5-1 and TRBV20-1.

No antigens are known for them. TCR beta libraries were prepared from cDNA with unique molecular identifiers. MiXCR, applied by TCRdb to the PCR reads, yields one record per CDR3 protein. The sample gives hundreds of thousands of distinct CDR3 sequences, around 64% of which show up once; 11% is in the top ten. The specimen was blood. These receptors originate from a girl aged 2 to 9 with multiple sclerosis.

The chain has TRBV29-1 and TRBJ2-3, with 9 bases that match TRBD2. CDR3 size: 16 residues. Looked up from germline, CDR1 is SQVTM and CDR2 is ANQGSEA. Trimming removed 4 bases from V and 3 bases from J; junction bases left unmatched: 11. The CDR3: CSVALAGSPGTDTQYF. The CDR3 nucleotides are TGCAGCGTTGCTCTAGCGGGATCCCCGGGGACAGATACGCAGTATTTT.

The V gene is TRBV21-1, the J gene TRBJ2-7; the D call of TRBD2 is as the table states it, not checked on the DNA. TRBV21-1 is a known pseudogene. This CDR3 contains 15 residues. The CDR3 is CASSIRKRAPYEQYF. CDR3 sequence (DNA): TGTGCCAGCAGCATAAGGAAAAGGGCCCCCTACGAGCAGTACTTC.

V gene TRBV7-2 combines with J gene TRBJ2-1; D unresolved. V was clipped by 1 base and J by 8 bases, with 9 bases between them. Germline values: CDR1 SGHTA, CDR2 FQGNSA. The CDR3 contains 13 residues. CDR3 residues: CASSLGSKDEQFF. The CDR3 coding sequence is TGTGCCAGCAGCTTAGGTTCCAAGGATGAGCAGTTCTTC.

This rearrangement joins TRBV2 to TRBJ2-6; D unclear. Germline lookup yields CDR1 SNHLY and CDR2 FYNNEI. Trimming cost V 8 bases and J 4 bases, with 15 bases left between them. The CDR3 totals 15 residues. The CDR3 region is CASSELGYGANVLTF. DNA for the CDR3: TGTGCCAGCTCTGAACTCGGCTACGGGGCCAACGTCCTGACTTTC.

The chain recombines TRBV7-9 with TRBJ2-7; 10 bases line up with TRBD1. Germline V lookup: CDR1 SEHNR, CDR2 FQNEAQ (reference sequence). V lost 11 bases and J lost 1; bases outside the gene matches: 11. The length of the CDR3 is 15 residues. The CDR3 is CASTRGQGRSYEQYF. The DNA of the CDR3 is TGTGCCTCTACTAGGGGACAGGGGCGTTCCTACGAGCAGTACTTC.

The chain uses TRBV4-2 and TRBJ2-7; D possibly corresponds to TRBD2 (6 bases). The end of the DNA aligns better with TRBJ2-5, so the J call may be wrong. Germline-derived CDR1 and CDR2 are LGHNA and YNFKEQ. This CDR3 contains 15 residues. Here the CDR3 DNA reads TGTGCCAGCAGCCAACCGGGCCTGGAGGGAGAGACCCAGTACTTC. Translating gives CASSQPGLEGETQYF.

V and J are TRBV9 and TRBJ2-6, with a weak D call TRBD2 (5 bases). The CDR3 spans 17 residues. From germline, CDR1 is SGDLS and CDR2 YYNGEE. The V end was cut by 0 bases, the J end by 0 bases, with 10 bases between. CDR3 residues: CASSVDPRVSGANVLTF. CDR3 nucleotides: TGTGCCAGCAGCGTAGACCCGAGGGTCTCTGGGGCCAACGTCCTGACTTTC.

A few counts support this clonotype. The rearrangement uses TRBV4-1 and TRBJ1-2; no firm D call. V was trimmed by 0 bases and J by 0 bases, leaving 14 bases between them. Germline assignment: CDR1 MGHRA and CDR2 YSYEKL. CDR3 size: 17 residues. The CDR3 nucleotides read TGCGCCAGCAGCCAAGATAGATCTACGGCGACTAACTATGGCTACACCTTC. It specifies CASSQDRSTATNYGYTF.

The chain uses TRBV7-2 and TRBJ2-3, with D tentatively TRBD2 (5 bases). Germline V CDR1 and CDR2: SGHTA, FQGNSA. Trimming removed 2 bases from V and 6 bases from J, with 12 bases in between. This CDR3 has 14 amino acids. In DNA, the CDR3 is TGTGCCAGCAGCTTACAGTCGGGGATCGATACGCAGTATTTT. Its translation: CASSLQSGIDTQYF.

This clonotype was counted once. This sequence joins TRBV7-9 and TRBJ1-2, with unresolved D. The CDR3 contains 12 residues. Germline assignment: CDR1 SEHNR and CDR2 FQNEAQ (reference sequence). With 5 bases removed from V and 7 bases from J, the gap between germline ends came to 11 bases. The CDR3 spells CASSIGSSGYTF. CDR3 nucleotide sequence: TGTGCCAGCAGCATAGGGTCGTCTGGCTACACCTTC.

The genes are TRBV6-5 and TRBJ2-5; D unresolved. Trimming shortened V by 0 bases and J by 1 base, and 9 bases separated the two germline ends. CDR3 size: 15 residues. Germline V gene lookup returns CDR1 MNHEY and CDR2 SVGAGI. The CDR3 loop reads CASSYSVQFQETQYF. The CDR3 region has the DNA TGTGCCAGCAGTTACTCGGTACAGTTCCAAGAGACCCAGTACTTC.

This clonotype has just a few counts. The genes are TRBV5-5 and TRBJ1-2; D remains unclear. The CDR3 is 15 amino acids. With 3 bases removed from V and 7 bases from J, the gap between germline ends came to 19 bases. Per germline, CDR1 SGHKS and CDR2 YYEKEE (reference sequence). The CDR3 DNA reads as TGTGCCAGCAGCTCCTCCGTAGGAGGGCGGGGTGGCTACACCTTC. Translating gives CASSSSVGGRGGYTF.

This clonotype has a single count. This rearrangement joins TRBV6-1 to TRBJ1-2; D gene ambiguous. The V gene lost 1 base and the J gene lost 6 bases, with 9 bases spanning the gap. The CDR3 extends over 13 amino acids. CDR1 is MNHNS and CDR2 is SASEGT in the germline V gene. The CDR3 nucleotides read TGTGCCAGCAGTGAAGTGGGAGGGCATGGCTACACCTTC. Amino acids: CASSEVGGHGYTF.

This clonotype occurred once. V is TRBV19 and J is TRBJ2-1; tentatively, D is TRBD1 or TRBD2 (5 bases each). This CDR3 contains 14 residues. Germline-derived CDR1 and CDR2 are LNHDA and SQIVND (reference sequence). The V end was cut by 2 bases, the J end by 5 bases, with 10 bases between. The CDR3 here is CASSIQGADNEQFF. CDR3 bases: TGTGCCAGTAGTATACAGGGAGCAGACAATGAGCAGTTCTTC. The variable domain in full, with the rest retrieved from reference TRBV19 and TRBJ2-1, is DGGITQSPKYLFRKEGQNVTLSCEQNLNHDAMYWYRQDPGQGLRLIYYSQIVNDFQKGDIAEGYSVSREKKESFPLTVTSAQKNPTAFYLCASSIQGADNEQFFGPGTRLTVL.

Only a few counts were recorded for this clonotype. The V and J genes are TRBV3-1 and TRBJ2-1; TRBD2 agrees at 7 bases. CDR1 and CDR2 from the germline V gene are LGHDT and YNNKEL (reference sequence). V was clipped by 4 bases and J by 4 bases; unmatched bases: 7. The length of the CDR3 is 15 residues. The CDR3 DNA reads as TGTGCCAGCAGCCCTCCAGCGGGGTCGTACAATGAGCAGTTCTTC. It codes for CASSPPAGSYNEQFF.

This clonotype appeared a few times. V usage is TRBV7-2 and J usage is TRBJ2-1; 7 bases line up with TRBD2. Germline V CDR1 and CDR2: SGHTA, FQGNSA. J gave up 10 bases and V 5 bases, and 5 bases lay outside the gene matches. The CDR3 is made up of 12 amino acids. CDR3 protein: CASSPHGGEQFF. DNA of the CDR3: TGTGCCAGCAGCCCACACGGGGGGGAGCAGTTCTTC. The full variable domain, completed using reference TRBV7-2 and TRBJ2-1, is GAGVSQSPSNKVTEKGKDVELRCDPISGHTALYWYRQSLGQGLEFLIYFQGNSAPDKSGLPSDRFSAERTGGSVSTLTIQRTQQEDSAVYLCASSPHGGEQFFGPGTRLTVL.

The rearrangement uses TRBV11-2 and TRBJ2-1, with 7 positions matching TRBD1. The CDR3 runs 17 residues. Looked up from germline, CDR1 is SGHAT and CDR2 is FQNNGV. The V gene end was trimmed by 7 bases and the J gene end by 8 bases; junction bases not matched to a gene: 20. The CDR3 sequence: CASNPRGGRDSRDEQFF. As DNA, the CDR3 is TGTGCCAGCAACCCCAGAGGGGGCCGGGACAGTCGGGATGAGCAGTTCTTC. The full variable domain, completed using reference TRBV11-2 and TRBJ2-1, is EAGVAQSPRYKIIEKRQSVAFWCNPISGHATLYWYQQILGQGPKLLIQFQNNGVVDDSQLPKDRFSAERLKGVDSTLKIQPAKLEDSAVYLCASNPRGGRDSRDEQFFGPGTRLTVL.

The CDR3 sequence is CASSAGQGSEQYF. The CDR3 coding sequence is TGTGCCAGCAGTGCGGGACAGGGTTCCGAGCAGTACTTC. This chain connects TRBV2 to TRBJ2-5, with 9 bases fitting TRBD1. Near its end, the DNA agrees better with TRBJ2-7, so the J call may be wrong. This CDR3 contains 13 residues. CDR1 and CDR2 (germline): SNHLY, FYNNEI.

The CDR3 coding sequence is TGTGCCAGCAGTTCGGACAGGGGCTATGGCTACACCTTC. Encoded protein: CASSSDRGYGYTF. The chain has TRBV6-5 and TRBJ1-2; TRBD1 aligns across 9 bases. The V segment lost 4 bases and the J segment 4 bases; nucleotides outside the gene matches: 1. The CDR3 is 13 residues long. CDR1 is MNHEY, CDR2 SVGAGI, per germline.

The chain links TRBV12-3 or TRBV12-4 to TRBJ1-1, with D hard to call. V was clipped by 0 bases and J by 1 base, with 9 bases between them. The CDR3 extends over 15 amino acids. The CDR3 is CASSLAASRNTEAFF. The DNA for the CDR3 is TGTGCCAGCAGTTTAGCAGCATCAAGGAACACTGAAGCTTTCTTT.

This chain joins TRBV24-1 and TRBJ1-2, with D tentatively TRBD1 (5 bases). The CDR3 covers 14 residues. With 4 bases removed from V and 6 bases from J, the gap between germline ends came to 14 bases. CDR1 and CDR2 from the germline V gene are KGHDR and SFDVKD. This CDR3 is CATSDRGRRDGYTF. CDR3 coding DNA: TGTGCCACCAGTGACCGGGGCCGGAGGGATGGCTACACCTTC.

The V call is TRBV6-1, the J call TRBJ1-2; unclear D gene. Germline V gene lookup returns CDR1 MNHNS and CDR2 SASEGT. CDR3 size: 13 residues. Trimming removed 1 base from V and 7 bases from J, with 10 bases in between. The CDR3 DNA reads as TGTGCCAGCAGTGAAGGGGGTCTCCTTGGCTACACCTTC. Translated: CASSEGGLLGYTF.

The chain combines TRBV6-5 with TRBJ2-1, with TRBD2 matching over 7 bases. This CDR3 has 15 residues. Germline CDR1 is MNHEY and CDR2 is SVGAGI. V was clipped by 9 bases and J by 5 bases; unmatched bases: 13. Here the CDR3 reads CARAPRMGGNNEQFF. The CDR3 DNA follows: TGTGCCAGGGCCCCGCGGATGGGGGGGAACAATGAGCAGTTCTTC.

The V call is TRBV6-2 or TRBV6-3, the J call TRBJ2-1, with D unclear. The CDR3 covers 15 residues. The V end lost 2 bases, the J end lost 6 bases, and 14 bases lay between the germline ends. Germline V lookup: CDR1 MNHEY, CDR2 SVGEGT. The chain's CDR3 is CASSYGFSVVNEQFF. DNA of the CDR3: TGTGCCAGCAGTTACGGGTTCTCCGTGGTCAATGAGCAGTTCTTC.

The rearrangement links TRBV4-3 to TRBJ1-2; 9 positions agree with TRBD1. CDR3 length: 15 residues. With 0 bases clipped from V and 6 bases from J, the junction kept 5 bases outside the gene matches. CDR1 is LGHNA and CDR2 is YSLEER in the germline V gene. This CDR3 is CASSQEFRTGDGYTF. The CDR3 coding sequence is TGCGCCAGCAGCCAAGAGTTTAGGACAGGGGATGGCTACACCTTC.

The gene calls are TRBV5-1 and TRBJ2-4, with D tentatively TRBD2 (6 bases). This CDR3 has 18 amino acids. Germline V CDR1 and CDR2: SGHRS, YFSETQ. V lost 0 bases and J lost 0, with 16 bases in between. CDR3 amino acids: CASSLAPAGPEAKNIQYF. The DNA for the CDR3 is TGCGCCAGCAGCTTGGCCCCGGCGGGACCAGAAGCCAAAAACATTCAGTACTTC.

The chain employs TRBV27 and TRBJ2-5, with no clear D. The CDR3 runs to 13 residues. Trimming left V 3 bases short and J 6 bases short, with 11 bases between. CDR1 is MNHEY and CDR2 is SMNVEV in the germline V gene (reference sequence). The CDR3 here is CASSFSRRKTQYF. In DNA form, the CDR3 reads TGTGCCAGCAGTTTCTCGCGGCGGAAGACCCAGTACTTC.

The rearrangement joins TRBV7-2 to TRBJ2-7; D is perhaps TRBD2 (5 bases). The CDR3 spans 16 residues. Deletions cut 4 bases from V and 3 bases from J, with 19 bases between. From germline, CDR1 is SGHTA and CDR2 FQGNSA. The CDR3 loop reads CASSSSLGVGRYEQYF. CDR3 DNA: TGTGCCAGCAGCTCGTCGTTGGGAGTTGGCCGCTACGAGCAGTACTTC.

The CDR3 bases are TGTGCCAGCAGTTACGAGGGGGAGAGGAAGGATGGCTACACCTTC. Protein sequence: CASSYEGERKDGYTF. The genes are TRBV6-2 or TRBV6-3 and TRBJ1-2, with a tentative D call TRBD1 (6 bases). The CDR3 totals 15 residues. V was trimmed by 2 bases and J by 6 bases, leaving 16 bases between them. CDR1 MNHEY and CDR2 SVGEGT come from the germline V gene.

The chain couples TRBV6-5 to TRBJ2-1; possibly TRBD1 or TRBD2 for D (5 bases each). Germline CDR1 reads MNHEY; CDR2 reads SVGAGI. The length of the CDR3 is 15 residues. Trimming pared 5 bases from V and 7 bases from J, leaving 18 bases between. The CDR3 DNA reads TGTGCCAGCAGTCGATGGGCTAGTGGGGGTAATGAGCAGTTCTTC. Residues: CASSRWASGGNEQFF.

There are a few counts of this clonotype. V and J are TRBV7-9 and TRBJ2-7, with D tentatively TRBD2 (6 bases). V was shortened by 7 bases and J by 5 bases, with 15 bases between the two germline ends. Germline V gene sequence: CDR1 SEHNR, CDR2 FQNEAQ (reference sequence). The length of the CDR3 is 13 residues. The chain's CDR3 is CASTGRTTHEQYF. Written as DNA, the CDR3 is TGTGCCAGCACCGGACGGACTACCCACGAGCAGTACTTC.

The V call is TRBV2, the J call TRBJ2-1, with D possibly matching TRBD1 (6 bases). Trimming left V 1 base short and J 2 bases short, with 9 bases between. Germline CDR1 is SNHLY and CDR2 is FYNNEI. The CDR3 length is 15 residues. CDR3 protein: CASSEDQGPYNEQFF. DNA of the CDR3: TGTGCCAGCAGTGAAGATCAGGGGCCCTACAATGAGCAGTTCTTC.